The sequence of this T cell receptor beta chain was determined in a study of T-cell reconstitution after alpha-beta-depleted transplantation in children. A TCRbeta library incorporating unique molecular identifiers was prepared. TCRdb redid the calling of the PCR reads with MiXCR, one entry per CDR3 protein. This repertoire shows roughly 570,000 distinct CDR3 sequences, approximately 30% found once; its top ten account for 35% to 40%. Study-wide findings and caveats: Certain patients had high TCRbeta diversity at day 60, and it came from recipient T cells and thymic progenitors that survived. About two months after transplant, alpha-beta T cells reportedly came from several hundred expanded graft clones. Newly generated T cells supplied most T-cell counts and diversity one year post-transplant.

Germline V gives CDR1 SGHAT, CDR2 FQNNGV. Trimming took off 1 base at V and 0 bases at J, with 9 bases between the two ends. The CDR3 runs 15 residues. Worth noting for this clonotype: Its matching antigen is unknown.

The sequenced sample was PBMCs, obtained before TCRalphabeta/CD19-depleted stem cell transplant. The receptor was isolated from a boy under two years old with Wiskott-Aldrich syndrome, due to receive a stem cell transplant. This chain links TRBV11-2 with TRBJ1-1, with D uncertain. Here the CDR3 DNA reads TGTGCCAGCAGCTTAGTTAGACCTTTGAACACTGAAGCTTTCTTT. Its protein product is CASSLVRPLNTEAFF.